This section outlines one TCR beta chain sequence together with its context. The sample comes from a study of blood T cell repertoires in COVID-19. In the study overall: PBMCs, B-cell-depleted T cells, or T cells were the source of the cDNA or gDNA that made up the material.

Per the study methods: It was from reference gene primer amplification that nucleated cell counts were estimated. Profiling relied on immunoSEQ multiplex PCR, and the TCRdb table lists in-frame clones only, not all of them. Clone size and V and J calls were adopted from that table, with D and trimming inferred from the DNA. The sample includes fewer than 200,000 clones, roughly 80% of them seen just once. The sequenced sample consisted of peripheral blood. This receptor was obtained from a man aged 55 to 70 with acute or convalescent COVID-19.

CDR3 in amino acids: CASRSDRVGEQYF. The CDR3 DNA reads TGTGCCAGCAGATCCGACAGGGTGGGCGAGCAGTACTTC. This chain connects TRBV2 to TRBJ2-7, with 7 bases matching TRBD1. Unmatched junction bases numbered 8, after V lost 6 bases and J lost 6 bases. This CDR3 is built from 13 residues. CDR1 is SNHLY and CDR2 is FYNNEI in the germline V gene.